These 8 T cell receptor beta chains were all obtained from the same sample, sequenced in a study of blood T cells in healthy people across ages. PCR was performed a second time for about 7 to 12 cycles using a sample-barcoded 5' primer and a J-beta primer mix. TCRdb re-derived calls from the 5' RACE reads in MiXCR, one entry per CDR3 protein. The table records under 700,000 distinct CDR3 sequences, around 24% of them present only once. These same records also appear under a second study, on T cells of mothers and their children.

The material sequenced was blood. Receptors were obtained from a boy aged 5 to 17 in good health.

V and J are TRBV20-1 and TRBJ1-4; D may be TRBD1 (5 bases). Germline V gene lookup returns CDR1 DFQATT and CDR2 SNEGSKA (reference sequence). Trimming took 0 bases from V and 5 from J, leaving 16 bases between them. CDR3 length: 16 amino acids. DNA for the CDR3: TGCAGTGCTAGAGACAGGGTGGGGTTTTGCAATGAAAAACTGTTTTTT. This encodes CSARDRVGFCNEKLFF.

This clonotype was counted a few times. The rearrangement joins TRBV6-5 to TRBJ2-1; the match to TRBD2 covers 10 bases. The CDR3 totals 18 residues. Trimming at V came to 0 bases and at J to 0 bases, leaving 5 bases not matched to a gene. Per the germline V gene, CDR1 is MNHEY and CDR2 is SVGAGI. The CDR3 region has the DNA TGTGCCAGCAGTTACTCTTCTAGCGGGGGAAGCTCCTACAATGAGCAGTTCTTC. Translated, it gives CASSYSSSGGSSYNEQFF.

The chain links TRBV20-1 to TRBJ2-4; D is perhaps TRBD2 (6 bases). Germline lookup yields CDR1 DFQATT and CDR2 SNEGSKA (reference sequence). Trimming pared 3 bases from V and 4 bases from J, leaving 13 bases between. The CDR3 runs to 14 residues. The CDR3 bases are TGCAGTGCTAGGGAGGGCCGGAAGAAAAACATTCAGTACTTC. Translated: CSAREGRKKNIQYF.

The chain is built from TRBV7-2 and TRBJ2-7; no firm D call. The germline V gene encodes CDR1 SGHTA and CDR2 FQGNSA. The V end was cut by 4 bases, the J end by 2 bases, with 21 bases between. There are 17 residues in the CDR3. The CDR3 coding sequence is TGTGCCAGCAGCTCTCGAACCCAGCGCACTACCCCCTACGAGCAGTACTTC. As protein: CASSSRTQRTTPYEQYF.

The chain uses TRBV29-1 and TRBJ2-1, with D unresolved. V shed 7 bases and J shed 5 bases, with 9 bases lying between them. The CDR3 spans 11 residues. Germline V gene data show CDR1 as SQVTM and CDR2 as ANQGSEA. The CDR3 here is CSGHRNNEQFF. CDR3 nucleotides: TGCAGCGGACACCGGAACAATGAGCAGTTCTTC.

This clonotype showed up many times. The chain carries TRBV28 and TRBJ1-6, with 8 nucleotides matching TRBD1. The J segment lost 9 bases and the V segment lost 7 bases, leaving 8 bases of the junction unmatched. Germline CDR1 and CDR2: MDHEN and SYDVKM. This CDR3 has 14 residues. CDR3 in DNA: TGTGCCAGCACCCCGACAGGGGTAGGTTCACCCCTCCACTTT. The encoded protein is CASTPTGVGSPLHF.

This clonotype came up a few times. Here the CDR3 DNA reads TGCAGTGCTAGACTCCTAGCGACTTCTACCTACGAGCAGTACTTC. Amino acid sequence: CSARLLATSTYEQYF. This chain uses TRBV20-1 with TRBJ2-7; possible D gene TRBD2, 6 bases. This CDR3 is built from 15 residues. Germline V gene lookup returns CDR1 DFQATT and CDR2 SNEGSKA (reference sequence). V lost 2 bases, J lost 2 bases, and 16 bases lay in between.

The chain links TRBV29-1 to TRBJ1-4, with D hard to call. The germline V and J ends were trimmed by 4 bases and 8 bases, with 14 bases remaining between them. The CDR3 has 13 residues. The germline gives CDR1 SQVTM, CDR2 ANQGSEA. DNA for the CDR3: TGCAGCGTTGCCCCCAAATCGCGAGAAAAACTGTTTTTT. This translates into CSVAPKSREKLFF.